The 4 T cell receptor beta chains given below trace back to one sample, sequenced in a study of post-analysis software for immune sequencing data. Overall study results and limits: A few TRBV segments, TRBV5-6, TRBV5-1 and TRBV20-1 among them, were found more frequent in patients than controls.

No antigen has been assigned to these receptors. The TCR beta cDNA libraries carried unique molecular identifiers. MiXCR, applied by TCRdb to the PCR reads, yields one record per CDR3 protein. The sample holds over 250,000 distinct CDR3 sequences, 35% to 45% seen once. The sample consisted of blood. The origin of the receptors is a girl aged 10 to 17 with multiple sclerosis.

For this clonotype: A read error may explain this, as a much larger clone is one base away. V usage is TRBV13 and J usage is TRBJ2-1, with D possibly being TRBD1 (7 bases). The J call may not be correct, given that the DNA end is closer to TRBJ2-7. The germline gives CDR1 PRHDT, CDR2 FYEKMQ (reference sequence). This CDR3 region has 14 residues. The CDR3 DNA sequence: TGTGCCAGCGGCGGGACAGTATCCTACAATGAGCAGTACTTC. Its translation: CASGGTVSYNEQYF.

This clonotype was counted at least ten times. The DNA for the CDR3 is TGCGCCAGCAGCCCACTAGCGGGAGCTGCCACCGGGGAGCTGTTTTTT. It yields the protein CASSPLAGAATGELFF. The V gene is TRBV5-1, the J gene TRBJ2-2; 11 nucleotides line up with TRBD2. CDR1 and CDR2 (germline): SGHRS, YFSETQ. This CDR3 region has 16 residues. V was clipped by 4 bases and J by 4 bases; unmatched bases: 6.

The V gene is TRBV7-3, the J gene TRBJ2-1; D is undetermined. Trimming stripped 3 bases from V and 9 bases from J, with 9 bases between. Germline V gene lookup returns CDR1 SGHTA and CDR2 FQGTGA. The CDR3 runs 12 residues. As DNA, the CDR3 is TGTGCCAGCAGCTTTAGTTCAGGTGAGCAGTTCTTC. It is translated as CASSFSSGEQFF.

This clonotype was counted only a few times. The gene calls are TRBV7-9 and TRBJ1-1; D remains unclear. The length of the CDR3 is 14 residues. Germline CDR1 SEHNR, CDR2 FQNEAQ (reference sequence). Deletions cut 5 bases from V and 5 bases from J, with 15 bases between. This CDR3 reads CASSPARDRTEAFF. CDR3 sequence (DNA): TGTGCCAGCAGCCCGGCGCGAGATAGAACTGAAGCTTTCTTT. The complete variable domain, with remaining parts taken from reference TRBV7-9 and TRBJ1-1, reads DTGVSQNPRHKITKRGQNVTFRCDPISEHNRLYWYRQTLGQGPEFLTYFQNEAQLEKSRLLSDRFSAERPKGSFSTLEIQRTEQGDSAMYLCASSPARDRTEAFFGQGTRLTVV.